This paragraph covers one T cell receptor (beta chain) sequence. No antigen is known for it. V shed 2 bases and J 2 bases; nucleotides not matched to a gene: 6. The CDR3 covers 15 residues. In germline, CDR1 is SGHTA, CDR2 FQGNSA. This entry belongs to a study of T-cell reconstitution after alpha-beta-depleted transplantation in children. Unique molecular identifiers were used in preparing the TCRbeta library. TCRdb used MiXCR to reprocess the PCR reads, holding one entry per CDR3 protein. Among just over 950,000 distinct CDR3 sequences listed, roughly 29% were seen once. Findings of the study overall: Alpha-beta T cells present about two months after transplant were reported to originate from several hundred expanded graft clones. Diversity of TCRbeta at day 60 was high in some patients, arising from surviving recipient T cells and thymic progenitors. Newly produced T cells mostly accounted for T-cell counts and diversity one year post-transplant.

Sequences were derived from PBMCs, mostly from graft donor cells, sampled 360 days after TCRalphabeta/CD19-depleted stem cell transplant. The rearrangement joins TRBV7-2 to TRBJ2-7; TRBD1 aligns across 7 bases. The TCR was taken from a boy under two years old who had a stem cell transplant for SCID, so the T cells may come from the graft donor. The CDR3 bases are TGTGCCAGCAGCTTAAGAAACAGGGGCCCCTACGAGCAGTACTTC. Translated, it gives CASSLRNRGPYEQYF. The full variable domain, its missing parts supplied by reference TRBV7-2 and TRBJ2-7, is GAGVSQSPSNKVTEKGKDVELRCDPISGHTALYWYRQSLGQGLEFLIYFQGNSAPDKSGLPSDRFSAERTGGSVSTLTIQRTQQEDSAVYLCASSLRNRGPYEQYFGPGTRLTVT.